What follows are 6 T cell receptor beta chains derived from one specimen sequenced in a study of PD-1 blockade in classical Hodgkin lymphoma. The protocol was immunoSEQ multiplex PCR, while the TCRdb copy is restricted to in-frame clones and leaves out a portion. This repertoire shows under 80,000 clones, 93% found once; its top ten account for over 2.5%. Documented time point: newly diagnosed, previously untreated cHL patient sample. The specimen was peripheral blood mononuclear cells (PBMCs). The receptors were sampled from a human donor with classical Hodgkin lymphoma.

The CDR3 DNA is TGTGCCAGCACCCTCGACGGGGTGGGCGGAAACACCATATATTTT. Encoded protein: CASTLDGVGGNTIYF. The chain has TRBV28 and TRBJ1-3, with D unresolved. Germline values: CDR1 MDHEN, CDR2 SYDVKM. Trimming stripped 7 bases from V and 4 bases from J, with 17 bases between. This CDR3 spans 15 amino acids.

In this sample, this clone turned up once. The V gene is TRBV5-1, the J gene TRBJ2-3, with TRBD2 matching over 9 bases. The CDR3 covers 15 residues. The trim removed 0 bases at V and 2 bases at J, leaving 1 base unmatched. Per germline, CDR1 SGHRS and CDR2 YFSETQ. CDR3 in amino acids: CASSLGGLATDTQYF. For the CDR3, the DNA is TGCGCCAGCAGCTTGGGGGGACTAGCCACAGATACGCAGTATTTT.

The gene calls are TRBV23-1 and TRBJ1-3, with D unresolved. TRBV23-1 counts as an open reading frame of uncertain function. The length of the CDR3 is 17 residues. The V and J ends lost 2 bases and 0 bases respectively, with 14 bases between them. CDR3 residues: CASSQAFGGISGNTIYF. CDR3 sequence (DNA): TGCGCCAGCAGTCAAGCTTTTGGCGGAATCTCTGGAAACACCATATATTTT.

This clone was counted once. The rearrangement uses TRBV5-4 and TRBJ1-2; no clear D. The CDR3 consists of 15 residues. Germline loops: CDR1 SGHNT, CDR2 YYREEE (reference sequence). Trimming cost V 2 bases and J 6 bases, with 17 bases left between them. CDR3 residues: CASSLGKSTTDGYTF. The DNA for the CDR3 is TGTGCCAGCAGCTTAGGGAAATCTACTACCGATGGCTACACCTTC.

This clone has only a few counts. The V call is TRBV21-1, the J call TRBJ1-1. TRBV21-1 is reported as a pseudogene. The length of the CDR3 is 12 residues. CDR3 nucleotides: TGTGCCAACCCTCGGAGGGAGACTGAAGCTTTCTTT. Translated: CANPRRETEAFF.

The chain combines TRBV10-3 with TRBJ2-1, with 9 bases aligning to TRBD2. V trimming: 7 bases; J trimming: 4 bases; junction bases outside the gene matches: 5. Germline values: CDR1 ENHRY, CDR2 SYGVKD. The CDR3 covers 14 residues. For the CDR3, the DNA is TGTGCCATCAAGCCTAGCGGGAATTACAATGAGCAGTTCTTC. It encodes CAIKPSGNYNEQFF.